This note documents a single T cell receptor (beta chain) sequence. This specimen belongs to a study of blood T cell repertoires in COVID-19. About the research overall: Acute and convalescent COVID-19 samples came from the United States, Italy and Spain. The cDNA or gDNA used as material had been derived from T cells, B-cell-depleted T cells, or PBMCs.

Authors' analysis steps: Amplification with reference gene primers provided the estimates of nucleated cell counts. Produced via immunoSEQ multiplex PCR; TCRdb's table is partial and in-frame only. V and J calls and clone size are as listed in that table; D and trimming were resolved from the DNA. The data show approximately 100,000 clones, 81% seen once. The germline V gene encodes CDR1 MRHNA and CDR2 SNTAGT. The CDR3 spans 16 residues. After removal of 4 bases from V and 7 bases from J, the junction contained 9 bases not matched to a gene. The sequence derives from a woman of 80 years or more with acute or convalescent COVID-19. This rearrangement joins TRBV6-4 to TRBJ2-1; TRBD1 aligns across 11 bases. Source material: peripheral blood. The CDR3 sequence: CASSAWGTGGRNEQFF. The CDR3 DNA sequence: TGTGCCAGCAGTGCCTGGGGGACAGGGGGACGGAATGAGCAGTTCTTC.